What follows are 27 T cell receptor beta chains derived from one specimen sequenced in a study of shared clonotypes between healthy human individuals. Measured with immunoSEQ multiplex PCR; TCRdb has only the in-frame clones, and not every one. This sample has about 1.1 million clones, with around 78% found just once. The sample was memory CD4+ T cells from PBMCs. The subset denotes: CD45RA-negative fraction. The receptors derive from a young man in good health. Some clones in this sample may be carry-over from other donors' samples.

The V and J genes are TRBV19 and TRBJ2-2; 9 positions agree with TRBD2. V shed 7 bases and J 5 bases; nucleotides not matched to a gene: 20. Germline V lookup: CDR1 LNHDA, CDR2 SQIVND (reference sequence). The CDR3 is made up of 19 amino acids. The CDR3 nucleotides read TGTGCCAGTACCCGACAGCGGGCTAGCGGGGCGGGAAGAACCGGGGAGCTGTTTTTT. This sequence encodes CASTRQRASGAGRTGELFF.

This CDR3 is CASSYGIRNEQFF. The CDR3 region has the DNA TGCGCCAGCAGTTATGGGATAAGGAATGAGCAGTTCTTC. This chain connects TRBV5-1 to TRBJ2-1; D is unclear. CDR3 length equals 13 residues. With 5 bases removed from V and 7 bases from J, the gap between germline ends came to 13 bases. CDR1 is SGHRS and CDR2 is YFSETQ in the germline V gene.

The chain recombines TRBV6-5 with TRBJ2-2, with D hard to call. Germline loops: CDR1 MNHEY, CDR2 SVGAGI. This CDR3 spans 12 amino acids. V was clipped by 5 bases and J by 6 bases, with 7 bases between them. The CDR3 DNA sequence: TGTGCCAGCAGTCCCTACGCCGGGGAGCTGTTTTTT. This encodes CASSPYAGELFF.

On this clone: The sample has other DNA sequences that encode this CDR3 too. V gene TRBV6-1 combines with J gene TRBJ1-1; perhaps TRBD1 as D (5 bases). In germline, CDR1 is MNHNS, CDR2 SASEGT. This CDR3 spans 14 amino acids. V was cut by 6 bases and J by 0 bases, with 11 bases left in between. The CDR3 protein is CASSERGLNTEAFF. The CDR3 bases are TGTGCCAGCAGCGAACGGGGCCTGAACACTGAAGCTTTCTTT.

The genes are TRBV19 and TRBJ2-7; D possibly uses TRBD1 or TRBD2 (6 bases each). CDR1 is LNHDA, CDR2 SQIVND, per germline (reference sequence). The CDR3 has 17 amino acids. With 2 bases removed from V and 3 bases from J, the gap between germline ends came to 20 bases. The CDR3 sequence is CASSIRGADAQVYEQYF. The CDR3 bases are TGTGCCAGTAGTATAAGGGGGGCCGACGCGCAGGTCTACGAGCAGTACTTC.

This clone was detected only once. The chain combines TRBV19 with TRBJ1-1; tentatively, D is TRBD1 (5 bases). CDR1 and CDR2 from the germline V gene are LNHDA and SQIVND (reference sequence). V gave up 4 bases and J gave up 8 bases, with 20 bases separating them. The CDR3 spans 15 residues. For the CDR3, the DNA is TGTGCCAGTAGTAGGGGACGCCGAAGGACTTTAGAAGCTTTCTTT. It translates to CASSRGRRRTLEAFF. The variable domain in full, with the rest retrieved from reference TRBV19 and TRBJ1-1, is DGGITQSPKYLFRKEGQNVTLSCEQNLNHDAMYWYRQDPGQGLRLIYYSQIVNDFQKGDIAEGYSVSREKKESFPLTVTSAQKNPTAFYLCASSRGRRRTLEAFFGQGTRLTVV.

In this sample, this clone turned up once. This chain links TRBV7-3 with TRBJ1-1; possible D gene TRBD1, 5 bases. V gave up 5 bases and J gave up 4 bases, with 14 bases separating them. The CDR3 spans 14 residues. Germline V gene data show CDR1 as SGHTA and CDR2 as FQGTGA. CDR3 loop: CASSLLGGITEAFF. Here the CDR3 DNA reads TGTGCCAGCAGCCTCCTCGGGGGTATCACTGAAGCTTTCTTT.

This clone came up many times. The chain joins TRBV9 to TRBJ2-5; tentative D call: TRBD1 (6 bases). V was trimmed by 4 bases and J by 1 base, leaving 14 bases between them. Germline V gives CDR1 SGDLS, CDR2 YYNGEE. This CDR3 spans 15 amino acids. As DNA, the CDR3 is TGTGCCAGCAGCCCGTGGGCAGGGGTCCAAGAGACCCAGTACTTC. Its protein is CASSPWAGVQETQYF.

This rearrangement joins TRBV7-3 to TRBJ2-7; the D is unclear. Trimming removed 0 bases at V and 3 bases at J, with 9 bases between. Germline V gene data show CDR1 as SGHTA and CDR2 as FQGTGA. The CDR3 runs 14 residues. The CDR3 bases are TGTGCCAGCAGCTTAACTGGTTCACACTACGAGCAGTACTTC. This codes for CASSLTGSHYEQYF. The variable domain in full, with the rest retrieved from reference TRBV7-3 and TRBJ2-7, is GAGVSQTPSNKVTEKGKYVELRCDPISGHTALYWYRQSLGQGPEFLIYFQGTGAADDSGLPNDRFFAVRPEGSVSTLKIQRTERGDSAVYLCASSLTGSHYEQYFGPGTRLTVT.

The chain links TRBV19 to TRBJ1-5, with a possible D match to TRBD1 (5 bases). V was cut by 5 bases and J by 0 bases, with 11 bases left in between. CDR3 length equals 15 residues. CDR1 and CDR2 (germline): LNHDA, SQIVND (reference sequence). The CDR3 here is CASSENRYSNQPQHF. The CDR3 coding sequence is TGTGCCAGTAGTGAAAACAGGTATAGCAATCAGCCCCAGCATTTT.

The CDR3 sequence: CATSRGGIAYNEQFF. CDR3 bases: TGTGCCACCAGCAGAGGCGGGATCGCGTACAATGAGCAGTTCTTC. J is TRBJ2-1 and V is TRBV15; D perhaps matches TRBD2 (6 bases). The CDR3 extends over 15 amino acids. V was pared by 1 base and J by 4 bases, with 11 bases between. From germline, CDR1 is LNHNV and CDR2 YYDKDF (reference sequence).

Remarks on this clone: This sample also contains other DNA sequences that code for the same CDR3. The CDR3 spells CAWGPSTDTQYF. In nucleotides, the CDR3 is TGTGCCTGGGGACCCTCCACAGATACGCAGTATTTT. The V call is TRBV30, the J call TRBJ2-3; no clear D gene. The V gene lost 5 bases and the J gene lost 2 bases, with 8 bases spanning the gap. CDR1 is GTSNPN and CDR2 is SVGIG in the germline V gene (reference sequence). The CDR3 runs 12 residues.

The chain has TRBV5-4 and TRBJ2-1, with 12 bases aligning to TRBD2. J was trimmed by 4 bases and V by 0 bases; bases with no gene match: 5. Germline V lookup: CDR1 SGHNT, CDR2 YYREEE (reference sequence). The CDR3 is 17 amino acids. The CDR3 spells CASSLGTGTSGYNEQFF. CDR3 coding DNA: TGTGCCAGCAGCTTGGGGACCGGGACTAGCGGGTACAATGAGCAGTTCTTC.

This clone was counted a single time. The rearrangement joins TRBV9 to TRBJ2-2; D unresolved. Germline CDR1 reads SGDLS; CDR2 reads YYNGEE. CDR3 length: 14 amino acids. V lost 4 bases and J lost 7, with 14 bases in between. CDR3 nucleotide sequence: TGTGCCAGCAGCCCACGTATGAACTTCGGGGAGCTGTTTTTT. Translating gives CASSPRMNFGELFF.

The chain is built from TRBV28 and TRBJ1-2; D ambiguous. Germline V gene sequence: CDR1 MDHEN, CDR2 SYDVKM. This CDR3 spans 12 amino acids. The germline V and J ends were trimmed by 6 bases and 5 bases, with 10 bases remaining between them. CDR3 residues: CASRLQKYGYTF. The DNA for the CDR3 is TGTGCCAGCAGACTACAGAAGTATGGCTACACCTTC.

The rearrangement joins TRBV5-1 to TRBJ2-7; D not certain. The germline gives CDR1 SGHRS, CDR2 YFSETQ. V lost 5 bases to trimming and J lost 3 bases, with 15 bases between them. This CDR3 region has 14 residues. The CDR3 coding sequence is TGCGCCAGCAGACCCCTCTGGCGGAGCTACGAGCAGTACTTC. Its protein is CASRPLWRSYEQYF.

To note about this clone: This sample includes further DNA sequences coding for the same CDR3. The chain carries TRBV7-2 and TRBJ1-5; D is ambiguous. This CDR3 region has 14 residues. V was cut by 1 base and J by 2 bases, with 6 bases left in between. CDR1 is SGHTA, CDR2 FQGNSA, per germline. The CDR3 coding sequence is TGTGCCAGCAGCTTAGTGGCTGGCAATCAGCCCCAGCATTTT. Translation: CASSLVAGNQPQHF.

The chain has TRBV2 and TRBJ1-6; D remains ambiguous. The CDR3 has 11 residues. Trimming left V 4 bases short and J 10 bases short, with 5 bases between. The germline gives CDR1 SNHLY, CDR2 FYNNEI. This CDR3 reads CASSVGSPLHF. The CDR3 DNA reads as TGTGCCAGCAGTGTAGGATCACCCCTCCACTTT. The full variable domain, completed using reference TRBV2 and TRBJ1-6, is EPEVTQTPSHQVTQMGQEVILRCVPISNHLYFYWYRQILGQKVEFLVSFYNNEISEKSEIFDDQFSVERPDGSNFTLKIRSTKLEDSAMYFCASSVGSPLHFGNGTRLTVT.

This chain uses TRBV7-7 with TRBJ2-2, with a tentative D call TRBD1 (6 bases). Trimming took 5 bases from V and 0 from J, leaving 13 bases between them. The germline V gene has CDR1 SSHAT and CDR2 FNYEAQ (reference sequence). This CDR3 has 16 residues. For the CDR3, the DNA is TGTGCCAGCAGCCCTGAATGGACAGCGAACACCGGGGAGCTGTTTTTT. This codes for CASSPEWTANTGELFF. Complete variable domain (other parts from reference TRBV7-7 and TRBJ2-2): GAGVSQSPRYKVTKRGQDVTLRCDPISSHATLYWYQQALGQGPEFLTYFNYEAQPDKSGLPSDRFSAERPEGSISTLTIQRTEQRDSAMYRCASSPEWTANTGELFFGEGSRLTVL.

A few counts support this clone. V gene TRBV19 combines with J gene TRBJ1-1, with unresolved D. Trimming took 5 bases from V and 4 from J, leaving 14 bases between them. The CDR3 is made up of 14 amino acids. Per germline, CDR1 LNHDA and CDR2 SQIVND (reference sequence). CDR3 sequence (DNA): TGTGCCAGTAGTCAGCTTGGCGGAAGCACTGAAGCTTTCTTT. Amino acids: CASSQLGGSTEAFF. Variable domain in full (rest from reference TRBV19 and TRBJ1-1): DGGITQSPKYLFRKEGQNVTLSCEQNLNHDAMYWYRQDPGQGLRLIYYSQIVNDFQKGDIAEGYSVSREKKESFPLTVTSAQKNPTAFYLCASSQLGGSTEAFFGQGTRLTVV.

The V gene is TRBV4-1, the J gene TRBJ2-4, with no clear D. The ends were cut back, 1 base at V and 8 bases at J, with 27 bases in the middle. The CDR3 is 19 amino acids. Germline CDR1 reads MGHRA; CDR2 reads YSYEKL. For the CDR3, the DNA is TGCGCCAGCAGCCAAGGGAATAGGTTTGTCTTTAGCCGGGCGGACATTCAGTACTTC. Amino acids: CASSQGNRFVFSRADIQYF.

The chain recombines TRBV6-6 with TRBJ2-1; D gene uncertain. Trimming left V 2 bases short and J 4 bases short, with 6 bases between. CDR1 is MNHNY and CDR2 is SVGAGI in the germline V gene (reference sequence). The CDR3 has 13 residues. The DNA of the CDR3 is TGTGCCAGCAGTTACACTACTTACAATGAGCAGTTCTTC. It encodes CASSYTTYNEQFF.

Only a few counts were recorded for this clone. This clone may be a read error of a much larger clone one base away. Other DNA sequences within the sample encode an identical CDR3. This chain connects TRBV5-6 to TRBJ2-2, with D uncertain. Per the germline V gene, CDR1 is SGHDT and CDR2 is YYEEEE. This CDR3 comprises 12 residues. V lost 1 base and J lost 5, with 3 bases in between. The CDR3 nucleotides are TGTGCCAGCAGCTTGAATACCGGGGAGCTGTTTTTT. Translated: CASSLNTGELFF.

The chain combines TRBV4-3 with TRBJ2-5; D not resolved. Trimming pared 2 bases from V and 3 bases from J, leaving 7 bases between. Germline V CDR1 and CDR2: LGHNA, YSLEER. The length of the CDR3 is 13 residues. CDR3 residues: CASSQQYEETQYF. The CDR3 coding sequence is TGCGCCAGCAGCCAACAGTACGAAGAGACCCAGTACTTC.

Only one count was recorded for this clone. The genes are TRBV29-1 and TRBJ1-5, with D unresolved. Germline lookup yields CDR1 SQVTM and CDR2 ANQGSEA. The CDR3 is 15 amino acids. V was clipped by 8 bases and J by 8 bases, with 25 bases between them. The DNA of the CDR3 is TGCAGCCCCTCGTGGGAGCACAAGGAGGAGGAGCCCCAGCATTTT. Translation gives CSPSWEHKEEEPQHF.

The chain couples TRBV5-6 to TRBJ1-3, with a possible D match to TRBD1 (6 bases). This CDR3 is built from 15 residues. Trimming pared 1 base from V and 2 bases from J, leaving 10 bases between. Germline CDR1 SGHDT, CDR2 YYEEEE. The CDR3 loop is CASSLMGGPGNTIYF. The CDR3 bases are TGTGCCAGCAGCTTGATGGGGGGCCCTGGAAACACCATATATTTT.

The table lists this clone with a count of one. A read error is the likely source, as a far larger clone sits one nucleotide away. The chain carries TRBV7-7 and TRBJ1-1; D not certain. The V end was cut by 5 bases, the J end by 0 bases, with 7 bases between. The V gene's germline CDR1 is SSHAT and CDR2 FNYEAQ (reference sequence). This CDR3 contains 13 residues. CDR3 protein: CASSQEMNTEAFF. The CDR3 nucleotides read TGTGCCAGCAGCCAAGAAATGAACACTGAAGCTTTCTTT.